This entry concerns a single T cell receptor beta chain. This sample was taken from a study of blood T cell repertoires in COVID-19. Turning to the study itself: From T cells, B-cell-depleted T cells, or PBMCs came the material, which was cDNA or gDNA.

Per the authors' pipeline: Scientists estimated how many nucleated cells there were by amplifying reference gene primers. Generated by immunoSEQ multiplex PCR, the TCRdb table keeps only in-frame clones and is missing some. The DNA was the basis for D and trimming; V, J and clone size are from that table. Of 280,000 or so clones listed, around 87% are singletons. The study recruited people aged 18 to 89 years across approximately 23 US areas. Participants' own reports of clinical history determined their cohort assignment. This CDR3 contains 16 residues. The germline V and J ends were trimmed by 5 bases and 0 bases, with 17 bases remaining between them. Germline CDR1 and CDR2: GTSNPN and SVGIG (reference sequence).

The clonotype originates from a woman aged 18-29 years with acute COVID-19. Material for sequencing was PBMCs or T cells enriched from blood (not recorded which). V gene TRBV30 combines with J gene TRBJ1-5; D remains unclear. In DNA form, the CDR3 reads TGTGCCTGGGGAGGGCCATCTAGCTATAGCAATCAGCCCCAGCATTTT. Protein sequence: CAWGGPSSYSNQPQHF.